The 32 T cell receptor beta chains below were found in one sample sequenced in a study of tissue T cells after allogeneic stem cell transplantation. Sequencing used immunoSEQ multiplex PCR; TCRdb keeps in-frame clones, though not all of them. Among thousands of clones listed, around 35% were seen once. Time point described: mouse harvest day 14 after allogeneic transplant. The graft held 10^6 splenic CD5+ T cells and 10^7 T-cell-depleted bone marrow cells. Material for sequencing was skin. All receptors derive from a female BALB/c mouse given C57BL/6 T cells with graft-versus-host disease after an allogeneic hematopoietic cell transplant.

This clone has only a few counts. Mouse gene names apply. The read terminates 1 residue ahead of where the CDR3 ends, so the germline J gene completes it. The chain links TRBV3 to TRBJ2-5; D might be TRBD1 or TRBD2, each matching 5 bases. This CDR3 has 14 amino acids. Germline V gene lookup returns CDR1 SNHLY and CDR2 FYNGKV (reference sequence). V dropped 1 base and J dropped 3 bases, with 8 bases sitting between them. The CDR3 bases that were read are TGTGCCAGCAGCTTAGTGGGGCGTCAAGACACCCAGTAC. Residues: CASSLVGRQDTQY. The whole CDR3 is CASSLVGRQDTQYF. The entire variable domain, with the rest obtained from reference TRBV3 and TRBJ2-5, is as follows: GPKVLQIPSHQIIDMGQMVTLNCDPVSNHLYFYWYKQILGQQMEFLVNFYNGKVMEKSKLFKDQFSVERPDGSYFTLKIQPTALEDSAVYFCASSLVGRQDTQYFGPGTRLLVL.

As regards this clone: Genes and germline come from the mouse. Read sequence stops 1 residue before the CDR3 end, and the germline J gene provides the missing end. The chain joins TRBV22 to TRBJ2-5; the D call TRBD1 from the table was never checked on the DNA. TRBV22 has pseudogene status. This CDR3 is built from 12 residues. CDR3 region: CASITNQDTQYF. The sequenced CDR3 bases are TGTGCCAGCATTACAAACCAAGACACCCAGTAC.

This clone was seen more than once but under ten times. Gene names denote mouse genes. The CDR3 spells CASSRDSSDYTF. Incomplete CDR3 DNA: TGTGCCAGCTCCCGGGACAGCTCCGACTACACC. The genes are TRBV19 and TRBJ1-2; 7 positions agree with TRBD1. Read coverage stops 1 residue before the CDR3 terminus; the germline J gene supplies the remainder. CDR1 and CDR2 from the germline V gene are FNHDT and SITEND (reference sequence). J lost 4 bases, V lost 7 bases, and 4 bases had no gene match. The CDR3 is made up of 12 amino acids. Using reference TRBV19 and TRBJ1-2 for the parts outside the CDR3, the full variable domain is GGIITQTPKFLIGQEGQKLTLKCQQNFNHDTMYWYRQDSGKGLRLIYYSITENDLQKGDLSEGYDASREKKSSFSLTVTSAQKNEMAVFLCASSRDSSDYTFGSGTRLLVI.

This clone was detected a few times. Gene names and germline match the mouse. The sequence runs out 1 residue before the end of the CDR3; the remainder is reconstructed from the germline J gene. This chain joins TRBV26 and TRBJ2-5; TRBD1 matches at 7 bases. V lost 4 bases and J lost 3; bases outside the gene matches: 1. This CDR3 contains 13 residues. Germline lookup yields CDR1 KGHPV and CDR2 FQNQEV (reference sequence). The CDR3 reads CASSPGQQDTQYF. The CDR3 bases that were read are TGTGCCAGCAGTCCGGGACAGCAAGACACCCAGTAC.

This clone turned up a few times. Mouse names are used for the genes. Coverage ceases 1 residue before the CDR3 finishes, and the germline J gene fills in the end. This sequence joins TRBV1 and TRBJ1-3; 7 nucleotides line up with TRBD1. The V gene's germline CDR1 is NSQYPW and CDR2 LRSPGD (reference sequence). Trimming cost V 4 bases and J 0 bases; bases outside gene matches: 3. CDR3 length: 15 amino acids. The CDR3 is CTCSGTGPSGNTLYF. The DNA read from the CDR3 is TGCACCTGCAGTGGGACAGGTCCTTCTGGAAATACGCTCTAT.

About this clone: The genes are named according to mouse. The read gets to within 1 residue of the CDR3 end, and the germline J gene fills in the rest. The rearrangement joins TRBV5 to TRBJ2-1; maybe TRBD1 (7 bases). The CDR3 spans 14 residues. CDR1 and CDR2 from the germline V gene are LGHNA and YNLKQL (reference sequence). Deletions cut 1 base from V and 5 bases from J, with 9 bases between. The sequenced part of the CDR3 DNA is TGTGCCAGCAGCCAAGGAGGGGGCCATGCTGAGCAGTTC. Encoded protein: CASSQGGGHAEQF. The complete CDR3 sequence is CASSQGGGHAEQFF.

This clone is judged medium-sized. The genes and germline here are from mouse. The read finishes 1 residue shy of the CDR3 end, and the germline J gene is used to complete it. This chain uses TRBV26 with TRBJ2-3; D is unclear. From germline, CDR1 is KGHPV and CDR2 FQNQEV (reference sequence). V was trimmed by 6 bases and J by 6 bases, leaving 4 bases between them. The CDR3 consists of 10 residues. CDR3 bases read: TGTGCCAGCAGGGGCGAAACGCTGTAT. Its translation is CASRGETLY. The whole CDR3 sequence is CASRGETLYF.

This clone is deemed medium-sized (0.01 to 0.1%). Germline and genes: mouse. The sequence runs out 1 residue before the end of the CDR3; the remainder is reconstructed from the germline J gene. The chain uses TRBV3 and TRBJ2-3; 9 nucleotides align to TRBD2. The trim removed 2 bases at V and 3 bases at J, leaving 3 bases unmatched. The germline gives CDR1 SNHLY, CDR2 FYNGKV (reference sequence). This CDR3 region has 15 residues. Partial CDR3 DNA: TGTGCCAGCAGCTTATCACTGGGGGGCGCAGAAACGCTGTAT. Its translation: CASSLSLGGAETLY. The full CDR3 protein reads CASSLSLGGAETLYF.

This clone is medium-sized by share. Each gene name is a mouse one. Read sequence stops 1 residue before the CDR3 end, and the germline J gene provides the missing end. The gene calls are TRBV16 and TRBJ1-5, with a weak D call TRBD1 (6 bases). The CDR3 is 13 amino acids. Trimming took off 5 bases at V and 6 bases at J, with 11 bases between the two ends. Germline V CDR1 and CDR2: SGHSA, FRNQAP. Here the CDR3 reads CASSPRDIQAPLF. The covered CDR3 bases are TGTGCAAGCAGCCCCCGGGACATCCAGGCTCCGCTT.

As concerns this clone: Gene and germline names: mouse. The CDR3 extends 1 residue past the end of the read, so its final part is completed from the germline J gene. The V gene is TRBV31, the J gene TRBJ2-5; 10 positions match TRBD2. This CDR3 has 15 residues. Germline V gene data show CDR1 as GKSSPN and CDR2 as SITVG. After removal of 1 base from V and 3 bases from J, the junction contained 4 bases not matched to a gene. The part of the CDR3 DNA that was read is TGTGCCTGGAGTCCCACTGGGGGGGGACAAGACACCCAGTAC. Encoded protein: CAWSPTGGGQDTQY. The entire CDR3 is CAWSPTGGGQDTQYF.

To note about this clone: Gene names are the mouse ones. Coverage ceases 1 residue before the CDR3 finishes, and the germline J gene fills in the end. The rearrangement links TRBV5 to TRBJ1-1; a possible D gene is TRBD1 (6 bases). The V and J ends lost 3 bases and 1 base respectively, with 6 bases between them. The germline CDR1 and CDR2 sequences are LGHNA and YNLKQL (reference sequence). CDR3 length equals 13 residues. Incomplete CDR3 DNA: TGTGCCAGCAGCCAGGGGGCGAACACAGAAGTCTTC. Translated: CASSQGANTEVF. The CDR3, in full, reads CASSQGANTEVFF.

As for this clone: Here the gene names and germline are mouse. The DNA ends 1 residue before the CDR3 does, and the rest of the CDR3 is filled in from the germline J gene. The chain employs TRBV16 and TRBJ2-7, with 11 bases fitting TRBD2. Losses at the gene ends were 1 base for V and 6 bases for J; bases not matched to a gene: 2. The CDR3 runs 14 residues. Germline CDR1 is SGHSA and CDR2 is FRNQAP. The part of the CDR3 DNA that was read is TGTGCAAGCAGCTTAGGGACTGGGGGGATTGAACAGTAC. It codes for CASSLGTGGIEQY. The entire CDR3 sequence reads CASSLGTGGIEQYF.

This clone is medium-sized. The genes are named according to mouse. The CDR3 is cut off 1 residue early in the read; its end comes from the germline J gene. The chain couples TRBV3 to TRBJ2-7; D unresolved. Trimming took 4 bases from V and 0 from J, leaving 1 base between them. The CDR3 is 11 amino acids. The germline gives CDR1 SNHLY, CDR2 FYNGKV (reference sequence). CDR3 DNA, as far as it was read: TGTGCCAGCAGCTCCTCCTATGAACAGTAC. Residues: CASSSSYEQY. The whole CDR3 sequence is CASSSSYEQYF.

About this clone itself: These gene names are mouse names. The read halts 1 residue ahead of the CDR3 end, with the missing end drawn from the germline J gene. V and J are TRBV31 and TRBJ1-4, with TRBD1 matching 8 bases. The trim removed 4 bases at V and 2 bases at J, leaving 0 bases unmatched. Germline-derived CDR1 and CDR2 are GKSSPN and SITVG. The CDR3 extends over 13 amino acids. CDR3 bases read: TGTGCCTGGACAGGGGGCTCCAACGAAAGATTATTT. This translates into CAWTGGSNERLF. The entire CDR3 reads CAWTGGSNERLFF.

In the case of this clone: Mouse gene names and germline throughout. The read terminates 1 residue ahead of where the CDR3 ends, so the germline J gene completes it. The chain couples TRBV2 to TRBJ2-1; D not certain. Germline-derived CDR1 and CDR2 are LGHNA and YSYQKL. The CDR3 runs to 15 residues. The ends were cut back, 0 bases at V and 3 bases at J, with 9 bases in the middle. CDR3 DNA, as far as it was read: TGTGCCAGCAGCCAAGACCTCCTGTTCTATGCTGAGCAGTTC. Amino acids: CASSQDLLFYAEQF. The full CDR3 protein is CASSQDLLFYAEQFF.

In its sample, this clone is medium-sized (0.01 to 0.1%). The listed genes are named as in mouse. Partial CDR3 DNA: TGCTCCAGCAGTCAATCGGTTAGTCAAAACACCTTGTAC. Its protein product is CSSSQSVSQNTLY. The CDR3 reads in full as CSSSQSVSQNTLYF. The chain employs TRBV23 and TRBJ2-4. The read ends 1 residue early relative to the CDR3; the germline J gene fills the gap. The CDR3 sequence is 14 residues long. CDR1 and CDR2 from the germline V gene are KGHTA and FQNQQP.

Relative to its sample, this clone is medium-sized. Gene names are the mouse ones. The CDR3 extends 1 residue past the end of the read, so its final part is completed from the germline J gene. The genes are TRBV23 and TRBJ2-1; TRBD2 is the table's D call and was not checked against the DNA. Per germline, CDR1 KGHTA and CDR2 FQNQQP. The CDR3 is 15 residues long. CDR3 DNA, as far as it was read: TGCTCCAGCAGCCGCGACTGGGGGAACTATGCTGAGCAGTTC. It codes for CSSSRDWGNYAEQF. The whole CDR3 protein reads CSSSRDWGNYAEQFF. Variable domain in full (rest from reference TRBV23 and TRBJ2-1): DAAVTQKPRYLIKMKGQEAEMKCIPEKGHTAVFWYQQKQSKELKFLIYFQNQQPLDQIDMVKERFSAVCPSSSLCSLGIRTCEAEDSALYLCSSSRDWGNYAEQFFGPGTRLTVL.

In this sample, this clone is medium-sized. Each gene name is a mouse one. From the germline J gene comes the end of the CDR3, since the read stops 1 residue before it. The chain has TRBV26 and TRBJ2-7; 8 bases line up with TRBD2. V was clipped by 2 bases and J by 7 bases; unmatched bases: 7. The CDR3 extends over 14 amino acids. Germline lookup yields CDR1 KGHPV and CDR2 FQNQEV (reference sequence). The part of the CDR3 DNA that was read is TGTGCCAGCAGTCTGCCGGGGGGGCGCGGGGAACAGTAC. Its protein is CASSLPGGRGEQY. The entire CDR3 is CASSLPGGRGEQYF.

A single count supports this clone. Gene labels here are mouse ones. The observed sequence ends 1 residue before the CDR3 terminus, with the missing tail filled in from the germline J gene. V usage is TRBV24 and J usage is TRBJ2-4, with a possible D match to TRBD2 (5 bases). This CDR3 comprises 13 residues. The ends were cut back, 4 bases at V and 0 bases at J, with 5 bases in the middle. CDR1 is KGHTA, CDR2 FRNEEI, per germline. Incomplete CDR3 DNA: TGTGCCAGCAGTCGGACTAGTCAAAACACCTTGTAC. Residues: CASSRTSQNTLY. The entire CDR3 reads CASSRTSQNTLYF.

With respect to this clone: Genes here carry mouse names. The read comes to an end 1 residue before the CDR3 does, leaving the germline J gene to fill in the end. The V gene is TRBV26, the J gene TRBJ2-4; 8 bases line up with TRBD1. CDR1 and CDR2 (germline): KGHPV, FQNQEV (reference sequence). J gave up 0 bases and V 2 bases, and 1 base lay outside the gene matches. This CDR3 is 15 amino acids long. CDR3 residues: CASSLGQGSQNTLYF. The CDR3 bases that were read are TGTGCCAGCAGTCTGGGACAGGGTAGTCAAAACACCTTGTAC.

Comment on this clone: Genes and germline come from the mouse. CDR3: CASGDAREDTQYF. CDR3 DNA (partial): TGTGCCAGCGGTGATGCCAGGGAAGACACCCAGTAC. The chain employs TRBV13-2 and TRBJ2-5; possible D gene TRBD1, 5 bases. The CDR3 end is not reached by the read, which stops 1 residue before it; the germline J gene fills it in. The germline V and J ends were trimmed by 0 bases and 4 bases, with 6 bases remaining between them. CDR3 length: 13 amino acids. CDR1 NNHNN and CDR2 SYGAGS come from the germline V gene (reference sequence).

A note on this clone: Mouse gene names apply. The CDR3 goes on 1 residue after the read ends, and that part is filled in from the germline J gene. Other DNA sequences in the sample encode the same CDR3. This chain uses TRBV26 with TRBJ2-7; no clear D. CDR3 length equals 11 residues. V was cut by 3 bases and J by 4 bases, with 4 bases left in between. CDR1 and CDR2 from the germline V gene are KGHPV and FQNQEV (reference sequence). CDR3 DNA (partial): TGTGCCAGCAGTCTCAGTTATGAACAGTAC. Amino acids: CASSLSYEQY. The complete CDR3 protein is CASSLSYEQYF. The whole variable domain, remainder taken from reference TRBV26 and TRBJ2-7, is NSKVIQTPRYLVKGQGQKAKMRCIPEKGHPVVFWYQQNKNNEFKFLINFQNQEVLQQIDMTEKRFSAECPSNSPCSLEIQSSEAGDSALYLCASSLSYEQYFGPGTRLTVL.

This clone was seen more than once but under ten times. Here the gene names and germline are mouse. The read gets to within 1 residue of the CDR3 end, and the germline J gene fills in the rest. The V gene is TRBV23, the J gene TRBJ2-7; the D segment call TRBD2 is taken from the table without a DNA check. This CDR3 has 14 amino acids. Germline V gene lookup returns CDR1 KGHTA and CDR2 FQNQQP. CDR3 sequence reads: CSSSQNWGAVEQYF. The CDR3 bases that were read are TGCTCCAGCAGTCAGAACTGGGGGGCGGTGGAACAGTAC.

Remarks on this clone: Gene names and germline match the mouse. The CDR3 goes on 1 residue after the read ends, and that part is filled in from the germline J gene. V is TRBV26 and J is TRBJ1-1, with 7 positions matching TRBD1. This CDR3 has 14 residues. V lost 4 bases and J lost 0; bases outside the gene matches: 2. Germline values: CDR1 KGHPV, CDR2 FQNQEV (reference sequence). The sequenced part of the CDR3 DNA is TGTGCCAGCAGTCCCGGGACAGCAAACACAGAAGTCTTC. This codes for CASSPGTANTEVF. The full CDR3 reads CASSPGTANTEVFF.

As concerns this clone: Germline and genes here are mouse. Read sequence stops 1 residue before the CDR3 end, and the germline J gene provides the missing end. V and J are TRBV16 and TRBJ2-3, with D unclear. Germline V gives CDR1 SGHSA, CDR2 FRNQAP. This CDR3 is built from 14 residues. V lost 4 bases to trimming and J lost 0 bases, with 8 bases between them. CDR3 bases read: TGTGCAAGCAGCTCCAGAAATAGTGCAGAAACGCTGTAT. Translation gives CASSSRNSAETLY. The CDR3 as a whole reads CASSSRNSAETLYF.

In its sample, this clone ranks as medium-sized (0.01 to 0.1%). Mouse gene names and germline throughout. The read falls 1 residue short of the CDR3 end, and the missing part is taken from the germline J gene. The rearrangement links TRBV23 to TRBJ2-1; TRBD2, the D gene given by the table, was not confirmed from the DNA. This CDR3 spans 13 amino acids. Per germline, CDR1 KGHTA and CDR2 FQNQQP. The CDR3 bases that were read are TGCTCCAGCAAAAGGGACTTTTATGCTGAGCAGTTC. Translation gives CSSKRDFYAEQF. The whole CDR3 sequence reads CSSKRDFYAEQFF. The whole variable domain, filled in from reference TRBV23 and TRBJ2-1, reads DAAVTQKPRYLIKMKGQEAEMKCIPEKGHTAVFWYQQKQSKELKFLIYFQNQQPLDQIDMVKERFSAVCPSSSLCSLGIRTCEAEDSALYLCSSKRDFYAEQFFGPGTRLTVL.

As concerns this clone: The gene names given are mouse names. The read is 1 residue too short to cover the CDR3 end, so that end is filled in from the germline J gene. The gene calls are TRBV13-2 and TRBJ2-7, with 10 bases aligning to TRBD2. There are 14 residues in the CDR3. From germline, CDR1 is NNHNN and CDR2 SYGAGS (reference sequence). V was clipped by 2 bases and J by 4 bases; unmatched bases: 3. The CDR3 loop is CASGDWGGAYEQYF. CDR3 bases read: TGTGCCAGCGGTGACTGGGGGGGCGCTTATGAACAGTAC.

Notes on this clone: Any gene name here is a mouse gene name. The read halts 1 residue ahead of the CDR3 end, with the missing end drawn from the germline J gene. This rearrangement joins TRBV3 to TRBJ1-2; D not certain. The germline gives CDR1 SNHLY, CDR2 FYNGKV (reference sequence). With 5 bases removed from V and 0 bases from J, the gap between germline ends came to 7 bases. This CDR3 comprises 13 residues. This CDR3 reads CASSLPANSDYTF. CDR3 bases read: TGTGCCAGCAGCCTCCCCGCAAACTCCGACTACACC.

Concerning this clone itself: Gene names follow the mouse nomenclature. The read terminates 1 residue before the CDR3 end, so the remaining end is supplied by the germline J gene. The chain recombines TRBV26 with TRBJ2-7, with TRBD1 as a possible D gene (5 bases). This CDR3 is built from 13 residues. Germline V gene lookup returns CDR1 KGHPV and CDR2 FQNQEV (reference sequence). The V end was cut by 2 bases, the J end by 3 bases, with 8 bases between. CDR3 DNA (partial): TGTGCCAGCAGTCTGCCAGGGTTCTATGAACAGTAC. Its protein is CASSLPGFYEQY. In full, the CDR3 is CASSLPGFYEQYF.

Within the sample, this clone is medium-sized. All gene names here are mouse names. The sequenced fragment ends 1 residue before the CDR3 boundary, so the rest is inferred from the germline J gene. The chain uses TRBV1 and TRBJ2-7, with 10 bases aligning to TRBD1. Germline assignment: CDR1 NSQYPW and CDR2 LRSPGD (reference sequence). With 2 bases clipped from V and 5 bases from J, the junction kept 3 bases outside the gene matches. This CDR3 has 14 residues. Incomplete CDR3 DNA: TGCACCTGCAGTGCAAGGGACAGGGGTGATGAACAGTAC. Amino acids: CTCSARDRGDEQY. The full CDR3 sequence reads CTCSARDRGDEQYF.

This clone was seen more than once but under ten times. Germline and genes here are mouse. The CDR3 goes on 1 residue after the read ends, and that part is filled in from the germline J gene. The V and J genes are TRBV16 and TRBJ2-5; no reliable D call. The ends were cut back, 0 bases at V and 5 bases at J, with 3 bases in the middle. Per germline, CDR1 SGHSA and CDR2 FRNQAP. The CDR3 sequence is 12 residues long. CDR3 sequence reads: CASSLEADTQYF. Incomplete CDR3 DNA: TGTGCAAGCAGCTTAGAGGCAGACACCCAGTAC.

Turning to this clone: The gene names given are mouse names. From the germline J gene comes the end of the CDR3, since the read stops 1 residue before it. The chain uses TRBV26 and TRBJ1-6; 9 bases match TRBD1. TRBJ1-6 is an open reading frame, and its role is uncertain. Per the germline V gene, CDR1 is KGHPV and CDR2 is FQNQEV (reference sequence). V shed 4 bases and J 7 bases; nucleotides not matched to a gene: 2. This CDR3 comprises 14 residues. The CDR3 bases that were read are TGTGCCAGCAGTCAGACAGGGGGGAATTCGCCCCTCTAC. It translates to CASSQTGGNSPLY. The whole CDR3 is CASSQTGGNSPLYF.